Below are 13 T cell receptor beta chains sequenced from a single sample in a study of cytomegalovirus exposure and HLA in healthy donors. It was with 60 Vbeta and 13 Jbeta primers that the PCR ran. The repertoire was sequenced with immunoSEQ multiplex PCR; TCRdb's copy has only in-frame clones and lacks some. The table lists about 160,000 clones, around 72% of them singletons. The sequencing sample was made of PBMCs. All receptors come from a female donor in good health and CMV-seronegative.

The chain employs TRBV5-1 and TRBJ2-1; tentative D call: TRBD2 (5 bases). The CDR3 covers 17 residues. Trimming cost V 5 bases and J 4 bases, with 22 bases left between them. Per germline, CDR1 SGHRS and CDR2 YFSETQ. CDR3 nucleotides: TGCGCCAGCAGGGCAGGAGGTCAAGACCGATATTACAATGAGCAGTTCTTC. Its translation: CASRAGGQDRYYNEQFF. The full variable domain, its missing parts supplied by reference TRBV5-1 and TRBJ2-1, is KAGVTQTPRYLIKTRGQQVTLSCSPISGHRSVSWYQQTPGQGLQFLFEYFSETQRNKGNFPGRFSGRQFSNSRSEMNVSTLELGDSALYLCASRAGGQDRYYNEQFFGPGTRLTVL.

V gene TRBV4-2 combines with J gene TRBJ1-5; D gene unclear. The V end lost 0 bases, the J end lost 6 bases, and 6 bases lay between the germline ends. The CDR3 spans 13 residues. Germline CDR1 is LGHNA and CDR2 is YNFKEQ. The CDR3 loop is CASSQERLQPQHF. The CDR3 DNA reads TGTGCCAGCAGCCAAGAAAGACTTCAGCCCCAGCATTTT.

The chain recombines TRBV5-1 with TRBJ1-1; 8 nucleotides agree with TRBD1. The CDR3 length is 15 residues. CDR1 and CDR2 (germline): SGHRS, YFSETQ. The ends lost 2 bases at V and 6 bases at J; junction bases unmatched: 9. CDR3 protein: CASSFGILQGAEAFF. Written as DNA, the CDR3 is TGCGCCAGCAGCTTCGGAATTCTACAGGGGGCTGAAGCTTTCTTT.

The chain is built from TRBV6-6 and TRBJ2-2, with a possible D match to TRBD1 (7 bases). Per the germline V gene, CDR1 is MNHNY and CDR2 is SVGAGI (reference sequence). V was cut by 6 bases and J by 1 base, with 12 bases left in between. The CDR3 runs 15 residues. Here the CDR3 reads CASRRQGGNTGELFF. DNA for the CDR3: TGTGCCAGCAGGCGACAGGGAGGGAACACCGGGGAGCTGTTTTTT.

This chain joins TRBV30 and TRBJ2-7; 11 positions agree with TRBD2. In germline, CDR1 is GTSNPN, CDR2 SVGIG (reference sequence). The CDR3 runs to 12 residues. The V gene end was trimmed by 2 bases and the J gene end by 10 bases; junction bases not matched to a gene: 4. The CDR3 DNA reads TGTGCCTGGAGTCCCGGGACTAGCGGCCAGTACTTC. It specifies CAWSPGTSGQYF.

The DNA for the CDR3 is TGTGCCAGTAGTATACGAGGGGGCGGGCAGCCCCAGCATTTT. This encodes CASSIRGGGQPQHF. J is TRBJ1-5 and V is TRBV19; 7 nucleotides line up with TRBD1. This CDR3 has 14 amino acids. Germline V gene sequence: CDR1 LNHDA, CDR2 SQIVND (reference sequence). The J segment lost 7 bases and the V segment lost 2 bases, leaving 5 bases of the junction unmatched. The full variable domain, rest sourced from reference TRBV19 and TRBJ1-5, is DGGITQSPKYLFRKEGQNVTLSCEQNLNHDAMYWYRQDPGQGLRLIYYSQIVNDFQKGDIAEGYSVSREKKESFPLTVTSAQKNPTAFYLCASSIRGGGQPQHFGDGTRLSIL.

The rearrangement links TRBV4-3 to TRBJ2-7; TRBD2 aligns across 9 bases. Trimming cost V 3 bases and J 2 bases; bases outside gene matches: 8. The CDR3 is 16 amino acids. Looked up from germline, CDR1 is LGHNA and CDR2 is YSLEER. The CDR3 here is CASSHLGGGGAYEQYF. The CDR3 region has the DNA TGCGCCAGCAGCCATTTAGGCGGCGGGGGGGCCTACGAGCAGTACTTC.

This chain joins TRBV13 and TRBJ1-2, with D unclear. Germline loops: CDR1 PRHDT, CDR2 FYEKMQ (reference sequence). The CDR3 contains 15 residues. The V end lost 5 bases, the J end lost 7 bases, and 20 bases lay between the germline ends. Here the CDR3 reads CASSLPLFGERGYTF. The DNA of the CDR3 is TGTGCCAGCAGCCTCCCCTTGTTCGGGGAACGTGGCTACACCTTC. The variable domain in full, with the rest retrieved from reference TRBV13 and TRBJ1-2, is AAGVIQSPRHLIKEKRETATLKCYPIPRHDTVYWYQQGPGQDPQFLISFYEKMQSDKGSIPDRFSAQQFSDYHSELNMSSLELGDSALYFCASSLPLFGERGYTFGSGTRLTVV.

For the CDR3, the DNA is TGTGCCAGCAGCGGCCGACAGGGGCAAGAACTGTTTTTT. It specifies CASSGRQGQELFF. The chain couples TRBV11-3 to TRBJ1-4; the match to TRBD1 covers 8 bases. Looked up from germline, CDR1 is SGHNT and CDR2 is YENEEA. The CDR3 totals 13 residues. Trimming cost V 5 bases and J 12 bases; bases outside gene matches: 8. The full variable domain, with the rest looked up from reference TRBV11-3 and TRBJ1-4, is EAGVVQSPRYKIIEKKQPVAFWCNPISGHNTLYWYLQNLGQGPELLIRYENEEAVDDSQLPKDRFSAERLKGVDSTLKIQPAELGDSAVYLCASSGRQGQELFFGSGTQLSVL.

Note on this clone: The conserved phenylalanine or tryptophan is not found at the CDR3 terminus, so this likely reflects a read error. The DNA is omitted, as the CDR3 cannot be located on it reliably, and the CDR3 follows TCRdb's listing. The chain links TRBV14 to TRBJ1-2. From its first to its last residue, the CDR3 has 12 amino acids. CDR1 and CDR2 from the germline V gene are SGHDN and FVKESK. CDR3 sequence: CASSQDLRAVKL.

The V gene is TRBV7-3, the J gene TRBJ2-1, with a possible D match to TRBD2 (6 bases). CDR1 SGHTA and CDR2 FQGTGA come from the germline V gene. The length of the CDR3 is 14 residues. V lost 4 bases and J 10 bases, leaving 17 bases between the germline ends. CDR3 sequence: CASSSKGGYGEQFF. The CDR3 bases are TGTGCCAGCAGCTCCAAAGGAGGGTACGGCGAGCAGTTCTTC.

The chain recombines TRBV9 with TRBJ2-2, with a possible D match to TRBD1 (6 bases). This CDR3 comprises 16 residues. Germline values: CDR1 SGDLS, CDR2 YYNGEE. The V end lost 0 bases, the J end lost 1 base, and 10 bases lay between the germline ends. This CDR3 is CASSVGGTRNTGELFF. For the CDR3, the DNA is TGTGCCAGCAGCGTAGGTGGGACAAGGAACACCGGGGAGCTGTTTTTT.

V and J are TRBV30 and TRBJ2-1; 13 bases line up with TRBD2. The CDR3 runs to 15 residues. After removal of 1 base from V and 5 bases from J, the junction contained 2 bases not matched to a gene. The germline V gene encodes CDR1 GTSNPN and CDR2 SVGIG (reference sequence). CDR3 sequence reads: CAWSAGLAGNNEQFF. CDR3 DNA sequence: TGTGCCTGGAGTGCGGGACTAGCGGGGAACAATGAGCAGTTCTTC.